What follows are 8 T cell receptor beta chains derived from one specimen sequenced in a study of cytomegalovirus exposure and HLA in healthy donors. Primers for the PCR totalled 60 Vbeta and 13 Jbeta. The repertoire was sequenced with immunoSEQ multiplex PCR; TCRdb's copy has only in-frame clones and lacks some. The sample holds some 110,000 clones, over 65% seen once. Sequencing used PBMCs. These receptors came from a woman aged 40 to 49 in good health and CMV-seronegative.

This chain uses TRBV4-1 with TRBJ1-5, with 9 bases fitting TRBD1. V was pared by 4 bases and J by 0 bases, with 10 bases of the junction left unmatched. The CDR3 extends over 18 amino acids. Germline V CDR1 and CDR2: MGHRA, YSYEKL. The CDR3 loop reads CASSPQGAPTHSNQPQHF. CDR3 DNA: TGCGCCAGCAGCCCACAGGGGGCGCCGACACATAGCAATCAGCCCCAGCATTTT.

The V and J genes are TRBV15 and TRBJ2-5; the D gene is possibly TRBD1 (6 bases). The germline V and J ends were trimmed by 2 bases and 3 bases, with 10 bases remaining between them. Germline CDR1 is LNHNV and CDR2 is YYDKDF (reference sequence). This CDR3 has 14 amino acids. The DNA of the CDR3 is TGTGCCACCAGCAGAAGGGACACTGAAGAGACCCAGTACTTC. The encoded protein is CATSRRDTEETQYF.

This clone was found a few times. The V call is TRBV10-1, the J call TRBJ1-2; the D gene is possibly TRBD1 (6 bases). This CDR3 region has 17 residues. The germline V gene encodes CDR1 WNHNN and CDR2 SYGVQD (reference sequence). The ends were cut back, 6 bases at V and 4 bases at J, with 24 bases in the middle. The CDR3 sequence is CASRRRPTGTCIYGYTF. The CDR3 DNA sequence: TGCGCCAGCAGGCGCCGGCCAACCGGGACATGCATCTATGGCTACACCTTC.

V and J are TRBV6-4 and TRBJ2-3; D perhaps matches TRBD2 (6 bases). V was shortened by 2 bases and J by 9 bases, with 9 bases between the two germline ends. From germline, CDR1 is MRHNA and CDR2 SNTAGT. There are 12 residues in the CDR3. The DNA of the CDR3 is TGTGCCAGCAGTGACGGCGGAGGGACGCAGTATTTT. Residues: CASSDGGGTQYF.

This chain connects TRBV7-6 to TRBJ1-1, with unresolved D. V gave up 1 base and J gave up 4 bases, with 7 bases separating them. This CDR3 spans 13 amino acids. CDR1 SGHVS and CDR2 FNYEAQ come from the germline V gene. The CDR3 sequence is CASSLELSTEAFF. DNA for the CDR3: TGTGCCAGCAGCTTAGAGCTTAGCACTGAAGCTTTCTTT. The entire variable domain, with the rest obtained from reference TRBV7-6 and TRBJ1-1, is as follows: GAGVSQSPRYKVTKRGQDVALRCDPISGHVSLYWYRQALGQGPEFLTYFNYEAQQDKSGLPNDRFSAERPEGSISTLTIQRTEQRDSAMYRCASSLELSTEAFFGQGTRLTVV.

This clone appeared a single time. The rearrangement links TRBV13 to TRBJ2-1; tentatively, D is TRBD2 (6 bases). The germline CDR1 and CDR2 sequences are PRHDT and FYEKMQ (reference sequence). Trimming removed 2 bases at V and 12 bases at J, with 8 bases between. The CDR3 contains 11 residues. CDR3 in amino acids: CASSLWGVQFF. For the CDR3, the DNA is TGTGCCAGCAGCTTATGGGGGGTGCAGTTCTTC.

The chain has TRBV28 and TRBJ1-1; 7 bases align to TRBD1. V lost 4 bases and J lost 4; bases outside the gene matches: 9. From germline, CDR1 is MDHEN and CDR2 SYDVKM. The CDR3 consists of 15 residues. CDR3 in amino acids: CASSWATGSSTEAFF. The CDR3 bases are TGTGCCAGCAGTTGGGCGACAGGGTCGAGCACTGAAGCTTTCTTT. Filled out from reference TRBV28 and TRBJ1-1, the complete variable domain reads DVKVTQSSRYLVKRTGEKVFLECVQDMDHENMFWYRQDPGLGLRLIYFSYDVKMKEKGDIPEGYSVSREKKERFSLILESASTNQTSMYLCASSWATGSSTEAFFGQGTRLTVV.

This clone was observed a single time. The chain uses TRBV2 and TRBJ1-5; the match to TRBD1 covers 7 bases. This CDR3 has 15 amino acids. J gave up 4 bases and V 4 bases, and 7 bases lay outside the gene matches. Germline-derived CDR1 and CDR2 are SNHLY and FYNNEI. The CDR3 spells CASSGFRQGNQPQHF. The CDR3 bases are TGTGCCAGCAGTGGATTCCGACAGGGTAATCAGCCCCAGCATTTT.